The present T cell receptor beta chain was sequenced within a study of T cell responses to AZD1222 COVID-19 vaccine. Comment on this clone: Its antigen is currently unknown.

Study-wide findings and caveats: The study reported that nearly half of spike-specific TCRs target unmutated variant regions.

The study pooled second doses at about 4 or about 12 weeks. Only in-frame clones appear in the TCRdb table, and some are missing; sequencing was by immunoSEQ multiplex PCR. The sample lists roughly 140,000 clones, about nine tenths occurring once. Losses at the gene ends were 5 bases for V and 4 bases for J; bases not matched to a gene: 13. This CDR3 is built from 18 residues. Germline V gives CDR1 MNHEY, CDR2 SMNVEV (reference sequence). V usage is TRBV27 and J usage is TRBJ2-3; TRBD2 matches at 12 bases. The specimen comprised peripheral blood, sampled 28 days after the second AZD1222 dose. This clonotype originated in an adult who received the AZD1222 COVID-19 vaccine. CDR3 bases: TGTGCCAGCAGTAACCGCAGACTAGCGGGAGTCAAGGCAGATACGCAGTATTTT. Protein product: CASSNRRLAGVKADTQYF.